One sample yielded the 21 T cell receptor beta chains listed below, sequenced in a study of blood T cell repertoires in COVID-19. Profiled with immunoSEQ multiplex PCR; TCRdb holds only in-frame clones, not every one. The table has some 300,000 clones, approximately 90% seen once. The sequenced material came from peripheral blood. Source of these receptors: a man younger than 35 with active or convalescent COVID-19.

The chain uses TRBV27 and TRBJ2-7, with TRBD2 as a possible D gene (5 bases). There are 13 residues in the CDR3. V was clipped by 2 bases and J by 7 bases, with 12 bases between them. Germline V gene sequence: CDR1 MNHEY, CDR2 SMNVEV (reference sequence). This chain's CDR3 is CASSLRGLGEQYF. The CDR3 region has the DNA TGTGCCAGCAGTTTACGGGGTTTGGGTGAGCAGTACTTC.

The chain joins TRBV28 to TRBJ1-1; TRBD1 might be the D (5 bases). Trimming removed 4 bases at V and 6 bases at J, with 9 bases between. CDR3 length: 12 amino acids. CDR1 and CDR2 (germline): MDHEN, SYDVKM. The CDR3 spells CASSWGYPEAFF. The CDR3 nucleotides are TGTGCCAGCAGTTGGGGCTACCCTGAAGCTTTCTTT. Based on the CDR3 plus reference TRBV28 and TRBJ1-1, the full variable domain is DVKVTQSSRYLVKRTGEKVFLECVQDMDHENMFWYRQDPGLGLRLIYFSYDVKMKEKGDIPEGYSVSREKKERFSLILESASTNQTSMYLCASSWGYPEAFFGQGTRLTVV.

Only one count was recorded for this clone. The chain uses TRBV10-2 and TRBJ1-2; D may be TRBD1 (6 bases). The CDR3 runs 15 residues. V lost 4 bases and J 4 bases, leaving 16 bases between the germline ends. CDR1 and CDR2 from the germline V gene are WSHSY and SAAADI. The chain's CDR3 is CASSGSRGGFYGYTF. Written as DNA, the CDR3 is TGCGCCAGCAGTGGAAGTCGAGGGGGTTTCTATGGCTACACCTTC.

The V and J genes are TRBV13 and TRBJ2-2; weak D call: TRBD1 (6 bases). V was clipped by 5 bases and J by 6 bases, with 16 bases between them. The CDR3 contains 15 residues. The germline V gene has CDR1 PRHDT and CDR2 FYEKMQ (reference sequence). This CDR3 is CASSTAVNRAGELFF. The CDR3 nucleotides are TGTGCCAGCAGCACCGCGGTGAACAGGGCCGGGGAGCTGTTTTTT.

The rearrangement uses TRBV29-1 and TRBJ1-2; perhaps TRBD1 as D (6 bases). In germline, CDR1 is SQVTM, CDR2 ANQGSEA. CDR3 size: 12 residues. The V end lost 4 bases, the J end lost 8 bases, and 14 bases lay between the germline ends. In DNA, the CDR3 is TGCAGCGTTGTAAGTCAGGGGCCGGGCTACACCTTC. Translated, it gives CSVVSQGPGYTF.

The rearrangement uses TRBV6-2 or TRBV6-3 and TRBJ1-5; D is undetermined. Trimming cost V 0 bases and J 4 bases, with 16 bases left between them. CDR1 is MNHEY, CDR2 SVGEGT, per germline. The CDR3 runs 17 residues. CDR3 sequence reads: CASSYSNLGPQNQPQHF. For the CDR3, the DNA is TGTGCCAGCAGTTACTCGAACCTTGGGCCCCAAAATCAGCCCCAGCATTTT.

CDR3 nucleotide sequence: TGTGCCAGCAGCTTCCAGGTCCACAGGGTTTATGGCTACACCTTC. Translated, it gives CASSFQVHRVYGYTF. This chain links TRBV5-6 with TRBJ1-2; weak D call: TRBD1 (6 bases). The V end lost 2 bases, the J end lost 5 bases, and 16 bases lay between the germline ends. CDR1 and CDR2 (germline): SGHDT, YYEEEE. The CDR3 is 15 amino acids.

This clone was seen only a few times. The genes are TRBV15 and TRBJ2-7; the D is unclear. CDR3 length: 13 residues. The V gene's germline CDR1 is LNHNV and CDR2 YYDKDF (reference sequence). With 0 bases removed from V and 4 bases from J, the gap between germline ends came to 7 bases. CDR3 protein: CATSRDVAYEQYF. As DNA, the CDR3 is TGTGCCACCAGCAGAGATGTGGCTTACGAGCAGTACTTC.

Here the CDR3 reads CASSWTGRGEQYF. For the CDR3, the DNA is TGTGCCAGCAGCTGGACAGGGCGTGGAGAGCAGTACTTC. The V gene is TRBV11-2, the J gene TRBJ2-7; 8 positions agree with TRBD1. This CDR3 spans 13 amino acids. Per germline, CDR1 SGHAT and CDR2 FQNNGV. The V gene end was trimmed by 4 bases and the J gene end by 7 bases; junction bases not matched to a gene: 6.

The chain uses TRBV7-2 and TRBJ1-2; D remains ambiguous. Trimming pared 5 bases from V and 5 bases from J, leaving 12 bases between. CDR1 and CDR2 from the germline V gene are SGHTA and FQGNSA. The CDR3 contains 13 residues. This CDR3 is CASSDKTNYGYTF. For the CDR3, the DNA is TGTGCCAGCAGCGATAAGACAAATTATGGCTACACCTTC.

The chain has TRBV28 and TRBJ2-1; possible D gene TRBD1, 6 bases. CDR1 MDHEN and CDR2 SYDVKM come from the germline V gene. V was cut by 7 bases and J by 0 bases, with 16 bases left in between. The CDR3 covers 16 residues. This CDR3 reads CASIKMGASSYNEQFF. The CDR3 nucleotides read TGTGCCAGCATCAAAATGGGGGCCAGCTCCTACAATGAGCAGTTCTTC.

J is TRBJ2-1 and V is TRBV2; 13 bases are shared with TRBD2. The CDR3 extends over 14 amino acids. Germline CDR1 is SNHLY and CDR2 is FYNNEI. Trimming took 6 bases from V and 7 from J; bases not matched to a gene: 3. CDR3 amino acids: CASRGGLAGNEQFF. The CDR3 nucleotides read TGTGCCAGCAGGGGGGGACTAGCGGGGAATGAGCAGTTCTTC.

The rearrangement links TRBV6-5 to TRBJ1-1, with 9 positions matching TRBD1. V lost 10 bases and J lost 4; bases outside the gene matches: 7. This CDR3 region has 13 residues. Per the germline V gene, CDR1 is MNHEY and CDR2 is SVGAGI. This CDR3 reads CATLTDRGTEAFF. Written as DNA, the CDR3 is TGTGCCACCCTAACGGACAGGGGCACTGAAGCTTTCTTT.

The V call is TRBV5-8, the J call TRBJ2-5; 8 bases match TRBD1. CDR3 size: 15 residues. Unmatched junction bases numbered 7, after V lost 0 bases and J lost 6 bases. The germline gives CDR1 SGHTS, CDR2 YDEGEE. This CDR3 is CASSLGRTGSKTQYF. DNA for the CDR3: TGTGCCAGCAGCTTGGGACGGACAGGGTCAAAGACCCAGTACTTC.

This chain connects TRBV6-6 to TRBJ1-6; TRBD1 aligns across 10 bases. Germline-derived CDR1 and CDR2 are MNHNY and SVGAGI (reference sequence). The CDR3 runs 15 residues. The V and J ends lost 5 bases and 11 bases, in that order; junction bases with no gene match: 9. The CDR3 spells CASSPGTGESAPLHF. In nucleotides, the CDR3 is TGTGCCAGCAGTCCTGGGACAGGGGAGAGTGCACCCCTCCACTTT.

The chain has TRBV5-4 and TRBJ2-2, with D possibly being TRBD2 (6 bases). Germline CDR1 and CDR2: SGHNT and YYREEE (reference sequence). CDR3 length equals 14 residues. The ends were cut back, 0 bases at V and 6 bases at J, with 9 bases in the middle. The CDR3 DNA reads as TGTGCCAGCAGCTTGGAACTAGCCCCCGGGGAGCTGTTTTTT. Translated, it gives CASSLELAPGELFF.

The chain carries TRBV7-9 and TRBJ2-1, with TRBD1 as a possible D gene (7 bases). CDR1 SEHNR and CDR2 FQNEAQ come from the germline V gene (reference sequence). This CDR3 contains 15 residues. V was cut by 4 bases and J by 3 bases, with 13 bases left in between. CDR3 amino acids: CASSSRQGGYNEQFF. The CDR3 DNA is TGTGCCAGCAGCTCGCGACAGGGAGGCTACAATGAGCAGTTCTTC.

There are a few counts of this clone. The chain links TRBV24-1 to TRBJ2-3, with 8 bases lining up with TRBD2. Germline CDR1 reads KGHDR; CDR2 reads SFDVKD. J gave up 4 bases and V 1 base, and 9 bases lay outside the gene matches. The CDR3 runs to 17 residues. CDR3 nucleotides: TGTGCCACCAGTGATTTTAAGAGCGGGAGTCGGCCAGATACGCAGTATTTT. This gives the protein CATSDFKSGSRPDTQYF.

The rearrangement uses TRBV3-1 (or the pseudogene TRBV3-2) and TRBJ2-1, with TRBD2 identical over 10 bases. The CDR3 spans 20 residues. The V and J ends lost 2 bases and 5 bases, in that order; junction bases with no gene match: 18. CDR1 LGHDT and CDR2 YNNKEL come from the germline V gene (reference sequence). This CDR3 is CASSQPLTQEGLAENNEQFF. CDR3 coding DNA: TGTGCCAGCAGCCAACCGCTCACACAAGAAGGACTAGCGGAGAACAATGAGCAGTTCTTC.

V gene TRBV19 combines with J gene TRBJ1-1; D gene uncertain. V was shortened by 7 bases and J by 7 bases, with 16 bases between the two germline ends. Germline V gives CDR1 LNHDA, CDR2 SQIVND (reference sequence). The CDR3 loop spans 13 amino acids. CDR3 sequence (DNA): TGTGCCAGTACGGGAGCAGCGAAAGATGAAGCTTTCTTT. This codes for CASTGAAKDEAFF.

The chain joins TRBV7-9 to TRBJ2-7; a weak D match, TRBD1 (6 bases). Germline values: CDR1 SEHNR, CDR2 FQNEAQ (reference sequence). The CDR3 contains 14 residues. V lost 1 base to trimming and J lost 5 bases, with 12 bases between them. The CDR3 loop reads CASSLVQGLDEQYF. As DNA, the CDR3 is TGTGCCAGCAGCTTAGTTCAGGGGCTTGACGAGCAGTACTTC.